This T cell receptor beta chain stems from a study of T-cell memory formation after mild COVID-19 (dated by TCRdb to the early 2020s). For the wider study: Most TCR sequence clusters were specific to one of the two donors. In a couple of donors, T-cell clones that expanded and contracted after mild COVID-19 were tracked by sequencing TCRalpha and TCRbeta repertoires over time. Two young, previously healthy adult volunteers, one female and one male, were included in the cohort.

Taken from cysteine to phenylalanine, the CDR3 has 16 residues. The sequence is cut down to CDR3 DNA, 48 bases in frame from base 1. Sequences MNHEY (CDR1) and SMNVEV (CDR2) are obtained from the germline V gene (reference sequence). V drops 6 bases and J drops 7 bases, leaving 22 bases in between. PBMCs were isolated by Ficoll-Paque density gradient centrifugation. Study-level results and caveats: Whether the second-wave clones peaking on day 37 were SARS-CoV-2 specific was not confirmed. From day 15 to 85, contracting clones showed balanced CD4/CD8 phenotypes, whereas a second wave of clones that expanded from day 15 to 37 leaned towards CD4+. Some responding clones were detected in pre-infection memory, suggesting pre-existing cross-reactive memory T cells joined the SARS-CoV-2 response. Only a couple of mild cases were covered by the study, and larger cohorts that include severe cases with pre-infection samples were considered necessary. Contracting CD4+ clones were found mainly in CM and EM memory subsets, while CD8+ clones were enriched in EMRA.

Of note for this clonotype: The antigen it recognizes is unknown. One base away there is no much larger clone; base qualities are not given.

TCRdb names Illumina NovaSeq 6000 as the instrument used. Using 5'RACE with constant-segment primers, TCRalpha and TCRbeta cDNA libraries were constructed, with sample barcodes and unique molecular identifiers added in the process. RNA was extracted from every sample with Trizol reagent. The libraries were amplified in two PCR steps, and the second step added a second sample barcode and Illumina TruSeq adapters. Libraries were sequenced on an Illumina NovaSeq with 2 x 150 bp paired-end reads. On the study's bioinformatics: Demultiplexing of reads and collapsing into UMI-guided consensus sequences were performed with migec v1.2.7. Using mixcr v2.1.11, the UMI consensuses were aligned to TRA and TRB V and J templates and assembled into clonotypes. Clonotypes were classified as expanded or contracted when called significant by both edgeR and NoisET, with noise models trained on biological replicates. For edgeR calls, a false discovery rate-adjusted p below 0.01 and a log2 fold-change threshold of 1 were applied. As an exploratory analysis of dynamics, PCA with hierarchical clustering was applied to max-normalized trajectories of the 1000 most abundant clonotypes. Each responding clone was given a CD4 or CD8 phenotype based on the CD4+ and CD8+ repertoires, which had been sequenced separately. Using fastp at Q25 and MiXCR, TCRdb reprocessed the public reads and kept productive beta chains. Each CDR3 protein appears once, grouped with its most common genes and DNA. Clone size and V and J calls follow TCRdb, not the original study. This sample comprises roughly 610,000 distinct CDR3 sequences, approximately 15% of them detected only once. Roughly 8% of the sample lies in the top ten.

This TCR was sampled from an adult woman who had mild COVID-19 (a few samples of this study predate the infection). The sample titles of this study are shuffled in the database, so cell type and time point are left out; the donor was told from shared clones. The sequence is built from TRBV27 and TRBJ2-1, with TRBD2 as a weak D call on 6 bases. The sequencing sample was made of PBMCs or a T cell subset sorted from them (not recorded which). The CDR3 reads CASSIRGTPIPNEQFF. The bases read TGTGCCAGCAGCATACGCGGGACCCCGATACCAAATGAGCAGTTCTTC.